Listed below are T cell receptor beta chains from one sample, sequenced in a study of regulatory T cells in long-lasting Graves disease. One entry per CDR3 protein, called by TCRdb with MiXCR from the multiplex PCR reads. The table includes fewer than 550,000 distinct CDR3 sequences, around 17% detected once. This same sample was also taken into another study, of T cells in Graves' hyperthyroidism and ophthalmopathy.

The sample was peripheral blood mononuclear cells (PBMCs), taken at new diagnosis, from a patient treated with antithyroid drugs. The receptors come from a woman aged 18-29 years with Graves disease. Both conserved end residues are part of each CDR3. The D gene is left open where the match is weak. Clone size is given for some rows only: seen once, a few or many times, or a class if the clone is expanded.

>many|-|TRBV28|TRBJ2-7
CASQGPYEQYF
TGTGCCTCCCAGGGCCCCTACGAGCAGTACTTC
>-|-|TRBV6-5|TRBJ2-7
CASSYGGAASYEQYF
TGTGCCAGCAGTTACGGGGGGGCCGCTTCCTACGAGCAGTACTTC
>-|-|TRBV20-1|TRBJ2-1
CRGAAGAGYSYNEQSF
TGCAGGGGGGCCGCTGGAGCGGGATACTCCTACAATGAGCAGTCCTTC
>many|-|TRBV29-1|TRBJ1-2
CSVGGGDENGYTF
TGCAGCGTTGGAGGGGGAGACGAAAATGGCTACACCTTC
>many|-|TRBV6-2/TRBV6-3|TRBJ2-2
CASSLSGLNTGELFF
TGTGCCAGCAGCCTTAGCGGCCTGAACACCGGGGAGCTGTTTTTT
>few|-|TRBV20-1|TRBJ1-1
CSARNRPEAFF
TGCAGTGCTAGGAACAGACCGGAAGCTTTCTTT
>many|-|TRBV7-9|TRBJ2-6
CASSFISGANVLTF
TGTGCCAGCAGCTTTATCTCTGGGGCCAACGTCCTGACTTTC
>-|-|TRBV30|TRBJ2-5
CAWSKNGGETQYF
TGTGCCTGGAGTAAAAACGGCGGGGAGACCCAGTACTTC
>few|TRBD2|TRBV19|TRBJ2-1
CASSPWTSGGNEQFF
TGTGCCAGTAGCCCTTGGACTAGCGGGGGAAATGAGCAGTTCTTC
>few|-|TRBV9|TRBJ2-1
CASSPGRRNNEQLF
TGTGCCAGCAGCCCCGGACGGCGGAACAATGAGCAGCTCTTC
>-|-|TRBV6-5|TRBJ2-7
CASSYWLDTSYEQYF
TGTGCCAGCAGTTACTGGCTGGATACCTCCTACGAGCAGTACTTC
>-|TRBD1|TRBV24-1|TRBJ1-2
CATSTGPAQDRAYGYTF
TGTGCCACCAGCACCGGGCCGGCCCAGGACAGGGCGTATGGCTACACCTTC
>many|TRBD2|TRBV28|TRBJ2-1
CASSSPSAAGVELYNEQFF
TGTGCCAGCAGTTCCCCCAGTGCCGCGGGGGTTGAACTCTACAATGAGCAGTTCTTC
>many|TRBD2|TRBV10-3|TRBJ2-1
CAISESRYSDSGNNNEQFF
TGTGCCATCAGTGAGTCACGATATTCGGATAGCGGGAACAACAATGAGCAGTTCTTC
>few|-|TRBV11-2|TRBJ1-2
CASSSRRGLRGYTF
TGTGCCAGCAGCAGCCGCAGGGGCCTTCGCGGCTACACCTTC
>many|TRBD1|TRBV5-4|TRBJ2-3
CASSFGTEGDTQYF
TGTGCCAGCAGCTTCGGGACAGAGGGGGATACGCAGTATTTT
>many|TRBD2|TRBV20-1|TRBJ2-5
CSASPVAGGVETQYF
TGCAGTGCTAGTCCTGTCGCGGGAGGGGTGGAGACCCAGTACTTC
>few|-|TRBV7-3|TRBJ2-3
CASSEYPGIRTDTQYF
TGTGCCAGCAGCGAATACCCGGGCATTCGGACAGATACGCAGTATTTT
>-|TRBD2|TRBV5-6|TRBJ2-7
CASSSSGSRSYEQYF
TGTGCCAGCAGCTCTAGCGGGAGTCGATCCTACGAGCAGTACTTC
>many|TRBD1|TRBV20-1|TRBJ2-7
CSASGDRGEGTYEQYF
TGCAGTGCTAGCGGTGACAGGGGGGAGGGTACCTACGAGCAGTACTTC
>-|-|TRBV6-4|TRBJ2-3
CASSDSGYQSTDTQYF
TGTGCCAGCAGTGACTCCGGTTACCAGAGCACAGATACGCAGTATTTT
>many|-|TRBV2|TRBJ2-7
CASSDGQHYEQYF
TGTGCCAGCAGTGATGGGCAGCACTACGAGCAGTACTTC
>many|TRBD2|TRBV11-2|TRBJ2-3
CASSTGQGRGDTQYF
TGTGCCAGCAGTACCGGACAAGGGCGGGGGGATACGCAGTATTTT
>many|TRBD1|TRBV11-2|TRBJ2-1
CASRPWTGSYNEQFF
TGTGCCAGCAGACCCTGGACAGGCTCCTACAATGAGCAGTTCTTC
>many|-|TRBV11-1|TRBJ1-2
CASSLGMAANYGYTF
TGTGCCAGCAGCTTAGGAATGGCAGCTAACTATGGCTACACCTTC
>-|-|TRBV20-1|TRBJ2-3
CSASAVDTQYF
TGCAGTGCTAGTGCGGTGGATACGCAGTATTTT
>many|-|TRBV7-9|TRBJ2-7
CASSLAADFYEQYF
TGTGCCAGCAGCTTAGCTGCTGATTTCTACGAGCAGTACTTC
>many|-|TRBV7-9|TRBJ2-7
CASSEGRNSYEQYF
TGTGCCAGCAGCGAGGGACGGAACTCCTACGAGCAGTACTTC
>few|-|TRBV6-1|TRBJ2-1
CATLRPSGNEQFF
TGTGCCACCCTCCGGCCGTCGGGCAATGAGCAGTTCTTC
>-|-|TRBV27|TRBJ2-1
CASSLGGGPGVEQFF
TGTGCCAGCAGTTTAGGTGGCGGGCCGGGTGTTGAGCAGTTCTTC
>-|-|TRBV29-1|TRBJ1-2
CSAGAPDRNYGYTF
TGCAGCGCGGGGGCGCCGGATAGAAACTATGGCTACACCTTC
>few|-|TRBV6-1|TRBJ2-5
CASSDQISGTETQYF
TGTGCCAGCAGTGACCAAATCTCCGGGACGGAGACCCAGTACTTC
>-|-|TRBV25-1|TRBJ1-2
CASSGPRVGYGYTF
TGTGCCAGCAGTGGGCCGCGGGTGGGCTATGGCTACACCTTC
>-|TRBD1|TRBV28|TRBJ2-7
CASSADREIGYEQYF
TGTGCCAGCAGTGCCGACAGGGAAATCGGCTACGAGCAGTACTTC
>-|TRBD2|TRBV6-5|TRBJ2-5
CASSYSGLAGALDQETQYF
TGTGCCAGCAGTTACTCAGGTCTAGCGGGAGCGTTGGACCAAGAGACCCAGTACTTC
>many|-|TRBV7-9|TRBJ2-7
CASSLAGGGYEQYF
TGTGCCAGCAGCTTAGCCGGGGGCGGATACGAGCAGTACTTC
>many|-|TRBV2|TRBJ1-1
CASRVQMNTEAFF
TGTGCCAGCAGGGTTCAGATGAACACTGAAGCTTTCTTT
>-|-|TRBV30|TRBJ1-2
CAWSGEQVYGYTF
TGTGCCTGGAGTGGTGAACAGGTCTATGGCTACACCTTC
>many|TRBD2|TRBV20-1|TRBJ2-7
CSAAPAGISYEQYF
TGCAGTGCTGCCCCAGCGGGGATCTCCTACGAGCAGTACTTC
>many|-|TRBV4-1|TRBJ1-1
CASSPVSGSAAFF
TGCGCCAGCAGCCCCGTTTCGGGGTCGGCAGCTTTCTTT
>many|TRBD1|TRBV30|TRBJ2-1
CAWSSGQGVYNEQFF
TGTGCCTGGAGTTCCGGACAGGGAGTGTACAATGAGCAGTTCTTC
>many|TRBD2|TRBV5-1|TRBJ2-3
CASSTSSGLTDTQYF
TGCGCCAGCAGCACCTCTAGCGGCTTGACAGATACGCAGTATTTT
>many|TRBD1|TRBV2|TRBJ2-5
CASSEVGTDQETQYF
TGTGCCAGCAGTGAAGTAGGGACAGACCAAGAGACCCAGTACTTC
>many|-|TRBV3-1|TRBJ1-1
CASSSRGHTEAFF
TGTGCCAGCAGTTCCAGGGGACACACTGAAGCTTTCTTT
>-|-|TRBV4-1|TRBJ2-7
CASSQEMARSYEQYF
TGCGCCAGCAGCCAAGAAATGGCGAGGTCCTACGAGCAGTACTTC
>-|-|TRBV10-1|TRBJ2-1
CASSSSLRYNEQFF
TGCGCCAGCAGCTCTAGTTTACGATACAATGAGCAGTTCTTC
>few|-|TRBV9|TRBJ2-1
CASSASGTTRSYNEQFF
TGTGCCAGCAGCGCCTCCGGGACCACCCGCTCCTACAATGAGCAGTTCTTC
>few|TRBD2|TRBV28|TRBJ2-1
CASSLWTSGHQFF
TGTGCCAGCAGTTTATGGACTAGCGGCCACCAGTTCTTC
>many|TRBD2|TRBV5-1|TRBJ2-1
CASRFDSGTYNEQFF
TGCGCCAGCAGGTTCGATAGCGGGACCTACAATGAGCAGTTCTTC
>-|TRBD1|TRBV10-3|TRBJ1-2
CAISGGQVYGYTF
TGTGCCATCAGTGGGGGACAGGTCTATGGCTACACCTTC